The rows below give T cell receptor beta chains drawn from one sample of a study of cytomegalovirus exposure and HLA in healthy donors. TCRdb's copy holds only in-frame clones and misses some; the assay was immunoSEQ multiplex PCR. The sample yields 70,000 or so clones, just over 85% seen once. The sample taken for sequencing was PBMCs. These receptors were collected from a woman in her 30s in good health and CMV-seronegative. Both conserved end residues are part of each CDR3. The D gene is left open where the match is weak.

j_gene: TRBJ2-4
v_gene: TRBV11-2
d_gene: TRBD2
CDR3aa: CASRFSGVAGAKNIQYF
CDR3nt: TGTGCCAGCAGGTTCTCCGGGGTAGCGGGTGCCAAAAACATTCAGTACTTC

j_gene: TRBJ1-3
v_gene: TRBV7-9
d_gene: -
CDR3aa: CASSRVSGNTIYF
CDR3nt: TGTGCCAGCAGCCGCGTTTCTGGAAACACCATATATTTT

j_gene: TRBJ1-5
v_gene: TRBV30
d_gene: -
CDR3aa: CAWSVQGNQPQHF
CDR3nt: TGTGCCTGGAGCGTACAGGGTAATCAGCCCCAGCATTTT

j_gene: TRBJ2-6
v_gene: TRBV7-2
d_gene: -
CDR3aa: CASSLVFSGANVLTF
CDR3nt: TGTGCCAGCAGCTTAGTCTTCTCTGGGGCCAACGTCCTGACTTTC

j_gene: TRBJ1-1
v_gene: TRBV7-8
d_gene: TRBD1
CDR3aa: CASSLKDRVYTEAFF
CDR3nt: TGTGCCAGCAGCCTAAAGGACAGGGTTTACACTGAAGCTTTCTTT

j_gene: TRBJ1-3
v_gene: TRBV5-1
d_gene: -
CDR3aa: CASSLMGSTGNTIYF
CDR3nt: TGCGCCAGCAGCTTGATGGGCTCCACTGGAAACACCATATATTTT

j_gene: TRBJ1-2
v_gene: TRBV18
d_gene: -
CDR3aa: CASSPPEGANYGYTF
CDR3nt: TGTGCCAGCTCACCCCCGGAGGGAGCTAACTATGGCTACACCTTC

j_gene: TRBJ1-4
v_gene: TRBV7-2
d_gene: TRBD1
CDR3aa: CASSKGAPPNEKLFF
CDR3nt: TGTGCCAGCAGCAAGGGGGCGCCTCCTAATGAAAAACTGTTTTTT

j_gene: TRBJ2-3
v_gene: TRBV5-1
d_gene: -
CDR3aa: CASSLESSMDTQYF
CDR3nt: TGCGCCAGCAGCTTGGAATCTAGCATGGATACGCAGTATTTT

j_gene: TRBJ1-5
v_gene: TRBV2
d_gene: -
CDR3aa: CASSVGNRDNQPQHF
CDR3nt: TGTGCCAGCAGTGTCGGAAACAGGGACAATCAGCCCCAGCATTTT

j_gene: TRBJ2-3
v_gene: TRBV2
d_gene: -
CDR3aa: CASSEWATDTQYF
CDR3nt: TGTGCCAGCAGTGAGTGGGCGACAGATACGCAGTATTTT

j_gene: TRBJ2-4
v_gene: TRBV4-1
d_gene: -
CDR3aa: CASSQDPSGRNIQYF
CDR3nt: TGCGCCAGCAGCCAAGATCCCTCGGGAAGAAACATTCAGTACTTC

j_gene: TRBJ1-4
v_gene: TRBV13
d_gene: -
CDR3aa: CASSLGPSLNWEKLFF
CDR3nt: TGTGCCAGCAGCTTAGGCCCTAGCCTGAATTGGGAAAAACTGTTTTTT

j_gene: TRBJ1-1
v_gene: TRBV30
d_gene: -
CDR3aa: CAWSVLSTGNTEAFF
CDR3nt: TGTGCCTGGAGTGTACTGAGTACAGGGAACACTGAAGCTTTCTTT

j_gene: TRBJ2-7
v_gene: TRBV7-8
d_gene: TRBD2
CDR3aa: CASSLATSGTYEQYF
CDR3nt: TGTGCCAGCAGCTTAGCGACTAGCGGGACTTACGAGCAGTACTTC

j_gene: TRBJ2-3
v_gene: TRBV27
d_gene: TRBD2
CDR3aa: CASSPEAGGGGVGTDTQYF
CDR3nt: TGTGCCAGCAGCCCCGAGGCGGGAGGGGGGGGAGTGGGCACAGATACGCAGTATTTT